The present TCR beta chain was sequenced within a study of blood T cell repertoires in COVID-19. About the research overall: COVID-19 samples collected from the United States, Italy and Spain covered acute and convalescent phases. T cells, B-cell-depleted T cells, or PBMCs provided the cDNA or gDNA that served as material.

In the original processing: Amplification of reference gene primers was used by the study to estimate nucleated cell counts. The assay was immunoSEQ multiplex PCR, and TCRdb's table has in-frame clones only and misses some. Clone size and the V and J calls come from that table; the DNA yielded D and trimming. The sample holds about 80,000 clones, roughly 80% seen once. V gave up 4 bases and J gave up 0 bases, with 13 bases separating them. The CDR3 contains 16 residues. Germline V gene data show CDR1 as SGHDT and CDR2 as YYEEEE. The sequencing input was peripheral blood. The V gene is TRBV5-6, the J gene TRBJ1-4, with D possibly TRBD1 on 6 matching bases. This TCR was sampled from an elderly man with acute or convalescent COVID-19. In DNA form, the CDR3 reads TGTGCCAGCAGCAGACGGACAGTCGCAACTAATGAAAAACTGTTTTTT. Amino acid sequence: CASSRRTVATNEKLFF.